The rows below give T cell receptor beta chains drawn from one sample of a study of low-dose radiotherapy and immunotherapy resistance in tumors. TCRdb redid the calling of the reads with MiXCR, one entry per CDR3 protein. The sample comprises tens of thousands of distinct CDR3 sequences, 9.4% of which are singletons, and around 0.97% rests with the top ten. The sequences come from PBMCs, collected before treatment. These receptors were obtained from a male donor with prostate cancer. Each CDR3 is given with its conserved first and last residue. A D gene is named only where the DNA matches it firmly. Expanded clones get a size class; other rows say once, few or many, or leave the size out.

V,D,J,size,DNA,CDR3
TRBV29-1,-,TRBJ2-3,many,TGCAGCGTCGTACAGGGTACAAAGGTCCCTAGCACAGATACGCAGTATTTT,CSVVQGTKVPSTDTQYF
TRBV20-1,TRBD1,TRBJ1-2,many,TGCAGTGCTAGCGACAGGGGTCGCTACACCTTC,CSASDRGRYTF
TRBV7-2,-,TRBJ2-7,many,TGTGCCAGCAGCTTAGTAAGGGTTGACGAGCAGTACTTC,CASSLVRVDEQYF
TRBV20-1,TRBD2,TRBJ2-3,many,TGCAGTGCTATATCTGGCACTAGCGGGAGGCCCACAGATACGCAGTATTTT,CSAISGTSGRPTDTQYF
TRBV29-1,-,TRBJ2-5,-,TGCAGTGCTAGTTTGAGATGGGATCGGGAGACCCAGTACTTC,CSASLRWDRETQYF
TRBV7-2,TRBD1,TRBJ2-3,-,TGTGCCAGCAGCCCGGACAGGGGGGCCACAGATACGCAGTATTTT,CASSPDRGATDTQYF
TRBV3-1,-,TRBJ2-7,few,TGTGCCAGCAGCCAAGTCGGAGTGGGCTACGAGCAGTACTTC,CASSQVGVGYEQYF
TRBV20-1,-,TRBJ2-1,many,TGCAGTGCCCTGGACAGCGGCGGGTACAATGAGCAGTTCTTC,CSALDSGGYNEQFF
TRBV20-1,-,TRBJ2-7,many,TGCAGTGCTAGAGATGGGACATCAGACTACGAGCAGTACTTC,CSARDGTSDYEQYF
TRBV9,TRBD1,TRBJ1-2,-,TGTGCCAGCAGCGCAGGGACAGTCTATGGCTACACCTTC,CASSAGTVYGYTF
TRBV7-9,-,TRBJ1-2,many,TGTGCCAGCAGCTCTCAGGGAGAGCTGGGGGGCTACACCTTC,CASSSQGELGGYTF
TRBV2,TRBD2,TRBJ2-3,-,TGTGCCAGCAGTTTAGATGTAGCGGGGGCGTTCACGGATACGCAGTATTTT,CASSLDVAGAFTDTQYF
TRBV5-6,TRBD2,TRBJ2-1,many,TGTGCCAGCAGCCCGACAGGGGCGCCGGGACTAGCGCTCTACGAGCAGTTCTTC,CASSPTGAPGLALYEQFF
TRBV4-1,-,TRBJ1-6,many,TGCGCCAGCAGCCAACGGCAGGGCGGGAATTCACCCCTCCACTTT,CASSQRQGGNSPLHF
TRBV7-7,-,TRBJ2-7,many,TGTGCCAGCAGCAAAACCTCATGGCAGTACTTC,CASSKTSWQYF
TRBV6-2/TRBV6-3,-,TRBJ2-7,many,TGTGCCAGCAGTTCCGCCACTCATAATACCTACGAGCAGTACTTC,CASSSATHNTYEQYF
TRBV12-2,-,TRBJ1-4,many,TGTGCAAGTCGCTTAGGCGGGTACACTAATGAAAAACTGTTTTTT,CASRLGGYTNEKLFF
TRBV5-1,-,TRBJ2-7,many,TGCGCCAGCCGGGACTCCAGCTCCTACGAGCAGTACTTC,CASRDSSSYEQYF
TRBV20-1,-,TRBJ2-6,many,TGCAGTGCTAGTATTACCTCTGGGGCCAACGTCCTGACTTTC,CSASITSGANVLTF
TRBV4-2,-,TRBJ1-1,many,TGTGCCAGCAGCCCTAGCCAGGGCCTTAAACTCATCACTGAAGCTTTCTTT,CASSPSQGLKLITEAFF
TRBV6-1,-,TRBJ2-7,many,TGTGCCAGCATCCTACTCCGAGGGGCGAACGAGCAGTACTTC,CASILLRGANEQYF
TRBV29-1,-,TRBJ1-4,few,TGCAGCGTTGGTCAGGGTTTTGAAAAACTGTTTTTT,CSVGQGFEKLFF
TRBV6-2/TRBV6-3,-,TRBJ1-2,many,TGTGCCAGCAGTCAACGACGGGGATCTAACTATGGCTACACCTTC,CASSQRRGSNYGYTF
TRBV2,TRBD2,TRBJ2-1,many,TGTGCCAGCAGTGAAGGACGACTAGCGGGAGGCCATGAGCAGTTCTTC,CASSEGRLAGGHEQFF
TRBV20-1,-,TRBJ2-2,many,TGCAGTGCTAGAGATATCGACGGCTTGCCCGGGGAGCTGTTTTTT,CSARDIDGLPGELFF
TRBV6-2/TRBV6-3,-,TRBJ2-1,many,TGTGCCAGCAGTTACTCTGGTCAGAAACGATACTTC,CASSYSGQKRYF
TRBV18,TRBD2,TRBJ2-1,-,TGTGCCAGCTCACCGTCTTTAGCGGGAGGGCCTGGGAATGAGCAGTTCTTC,CASSPSLAGGPGNEQFF
TRBV28,-,TRBJ2-2,-,-,CASSYPGLAGGTGELFFF
TRBV5-6,-,TRBJ2-1,many,TGTGCCAGCAGCGGCCGGAACTCCTACAATGAGCAGTTCTTC,CASSGRNSYNEQFF
TRBV6-1,TRBD2,TRBJ2-1,many,TGTGCCAGCAGTGAACTGGCGGGAGGGTACAATGAGCAGTTCTTC,CASSELAGGYNEQFF
TRBV27,TRBD2,TRBJ2-3,-,TGTGCCAGCAGTCCCCGGACAGCGGGAGGGCCCCCCGGCACAGATACGCAGTATTTT,CASSPRTAGGPPGTDTQYF
TRBV18,TRBD2,TRBJ2-3,many,TGTGCCAGCTCACTCGGACGGACGGGACTAGCGGGGAGTGATACGCAGTATTTT,CASSLGRTGLAGSDTQYF
TRBV15,-,TRBJ1-1,many,TGTGCCACCAGCAGAGTGTCGACAGTGGCCACTGAAGCTTTCTTT,CATSRVSTVATEAFF
TRBV2,-,TRBJ2-2,many,TGTGCCAGCAGTCCTCAAGGGGGGTCGACCGGGGAGCTGTTTTTT,CASSPQGGSTGELFF
TRBV11-1,TRBD1,TRBJ2-1,many,TGTGCCAGCAGCTTGGACAGGGATCAAAATGAGCAGTTCTTC,CASSLDRDQNEQFF
TRBV7-2,-,TRBJ1-3,many,TGTGCCAGCAGCTTAGTGGGAGGGCCTGGAAACACCATATATTTT,CASSLVGGPGNTIYF
TRBV29-1,TRBD1,TRBJ1-2,many,TGCAGCGTTGATCCCGCGGGACAGAGTTTTGCCTTC,CSVDPAGQSFAF
TRBV5-6,-,TRBJ1-4,many,TGTGCCAGCAGCTTGAGAGAAAATGAAAAACTGTTTTTT,CASSLRENEKLFF
TRBV9,-,TRBJ1-2,many,TGTGCCAGCAGCGTAGCTGGCAGTCCTAACTATGGCTACACCTTC,CASSVAGSPNYGYTF
TRBV28,TRBD2,TRBJ2-7,many,TGTGCCATTAGCGGGAGGAGCTCCTACGAGCAGTACTTC,CAISGRSSYEQYF
TRBV20-1,TRBD2,TRBJ2-2,many,TGCAGTGCTAGAGGCATCGCCGGGACTAGCGCCTACTTGAACACCGGGGAGCTGTTTTTT,CSARGIAGTSAYLNTGELFF
TRBV28,TRBD2,TRBJ2-1,many,TGTGCCAGCACAGGACTAGCGGAGCAGTTCTTC,CASTGLAEQFF
TRBV6-5,-,TRBJ1-1,-,TGTGCCAGCAGTTACTCGGAGCCGGGGAGCACTGAAGCTTTCTTT,CASSYSEPGSTEAFF
TRBV2,-,TRBJ2-2,many,TGTGTCACCCAGCGGTCACAGGGAACGACCGGGGAGCTGTTTTTT,CVTQRSQGTTGELFF
TRBV29-1,-,TRBJ2-3,many,TGCAGCGTGCAAAATTTGGATACGCAGTATTTT,CSVQNLDTQYF
TRBV20-1,-,TRBJ2-2,many,TGCAGTGCTAGAGAGGGTGGCAGCACCGGGGAGCTGTTTTTT,CSAREGGSTGELFF